The 9 T cell receptor beta chains given below trace back to one sample, sequenced in a study of response to subunit inactivated influenza vaccine. Each CDR3 protein gets one entry after TCRdb re-called the RT-PCR reads with MiXCR. The repertoire holds around 160,000 distinct CDR3 sequences, under 13% seen once, with under 15% in the top ten. Sequencing used non-naive T cells sorted from PBMCs, obtained roughly 47 days after vaccination. Source of these receptors: a middle-aged man who received an inactivated influenza vaccine.

This clonotype was detected a few times. This chain uses TRBV19 with TRBJ2-1, with TRBD2 as a possible D gene (6 bases). V was pared by 3 bases and J by 4 bases, with 13 bases between. This CDR3 has 15 residues. Germline-derived CDR1 and CDR2 are LNHDA and SQIVND (reference sequence). CDR3 in amino acids: CASSIAGSPYNEQFF. For the CDR3, the DNA is TGTGCCAGTAGTATCGCCGGGAGCCCTTACAATGAGCAGTTCTTC.

This CDR3 is CASSQQGTDTQYF. CDR3 DNA: TGTGCCAGCAGTCAACAGGGCACAGATACGCAGTATTTT. The rearrangement joins TRBV6-4 to TRBJ2-3; a possible D gene is TRBD1 (5 bases). Trimming left V 5 bases short and J 1 base short, with 7 bases between. CDR3 length equals 13 residues. CDR1 is MRHNA and CDR2 is SNTAGT in the germline V gene.

In its sample, this clonotype was seen many times. The rearrangement joins TRBV5-5 to TRBJ2-3; 9 bases fit TRBD2. Looked up from germline, CDR1 is SGHKS and CDR2 is YYEKEE (reference sequence). The CDR3 has 15 residues. With V trimmed by 4 bases and J by 1 base, 4 bases remained unmatched. The CDR3, as DNA: TGTGCCAGCAGCCGAAGACTAGCGGGCACAGATACGCAGTATTTT. This codes for CASSRRLAGTDTQYF. Variable domain in full (rest from reference TRBV5-5 and TRBJ2-3): DAGVTQSPTHLIKTRGQQVTLRCSPISGHKSVSWYQQVLGQGPQFIFQYYEKEERGRGNFPDRFSARQFPNYSSELNVNALLLGDSALYLCASSRRLAGTDTQYFGPGTRLTVL.

This clonotype was recorded many times. The chain couples TRBV11-1 to TRBJ1-1, with D unclear. V was shortened by 3 bases and J by 4 bases, with 12 bases between the two germline ends. This CDR3 is 14 amino acids long. CDR1 and CDR2 from the germline V gene are SGHAT and FQDESV (reference sequence). The CDR3 loop is CASSLSRDITEAFF. CDR3 sequence (DNA): TGTGCCAGCAGCTTGAGTCGGGATATCACTGAAGCTTTCTTT.

This clonotype was detected many times. The J gene is TRBJ2-7, the V gene TRBV12-3 or TRBV12-4; D is undetermined. The CDR3 length is 11 residues. V shed 5 bases and J shed 1 base, with 3 bases lying between them. The CDR3 spells CASSKSYEQYF. In nucleotides, the CDR3 is TGTGCCAGCAGTAAATCCTACGAGCAGTACTTC.

The CDR3 region has the DNA TGTGCCAGCAGCGTAGTCGGGTCCCCGCCCTACAATGAGCAGTTCTTC. It translates to CASSVVGSPPYNEQFF. The gene calls are TRBV9 and TRBJ2-1; the D is unclear. The CDR3 runs 16 residues. Trimming stripped 0 bases from V and 2 bases from J, with 12 bases between. Germline CDR1 SGDLS, CDR2 YYNGEE. The full variable domain, rest sourced from reference TRBV9 and TRBJ2-1, is DSGVTQTPKHLITATGQRVTLRCSPRSGDLSVYWYQQSLDQGLQFLIQYYNGEERAKGNILERFSAQQFPDLHSELNLSSLELGDSALYFCASSVVGSPPYNEQFFGPGTRLTVL.

This sequence joins TRBV9 and TRBJ1-6; no clear D gene. Germline CDR1 reads SGDLS; CDR2 reads YYNGEE. The CDR3 is made up of 14 amino acids. Trimming stripped 0 bases from V and 8 bases from J, with 9 bases between. The CDR3 nucleotides read TGTGCCAGCAGCGTAGCTGGAAGGGATTCACCCCTCCACTTT. This sequence encodes CASSVAGRDSPLHF.

This clonotype was seen repeatedly, ten times or more. The chain links TRBV10-3 to TRBJ2-7, with 8 bases aligning to TRBD2. The junction had 12 bases not matched to a gene; V was cut back by 2 bases and J by 0 bases. The CDR3 spans 18 residues. Per the germline V gene, CDR1 is ENHRY and CDR2 is SYGVKD. The CDR3 here is CAISEGGGLVRSSYEQYF. Written as DNA, the CDR3 is TGTGCCATCAGTGAGGGGGGGGGACTAGTTCGGAGCTCCTACGAGCAGTACTTC.

The genes are TRBV20-1 and TRBJ2-1; 9 bases align to TRBD2. Unmatched junction bases numbered 10, after V lost 3 bases and J lost 4 bases. This CDR3 comprises 16 residues. Germline lookup yields CDR1 DFQATT and CDR2 SNEGSKA (reference sequence). The CDR3 region has the DNA TGCAGTGCTAGTGGGGTAGCGGGAGTTTGGTACAATGAGCAGTTCTTC. Its protein product is CSASGVAGVWYNEQFF.